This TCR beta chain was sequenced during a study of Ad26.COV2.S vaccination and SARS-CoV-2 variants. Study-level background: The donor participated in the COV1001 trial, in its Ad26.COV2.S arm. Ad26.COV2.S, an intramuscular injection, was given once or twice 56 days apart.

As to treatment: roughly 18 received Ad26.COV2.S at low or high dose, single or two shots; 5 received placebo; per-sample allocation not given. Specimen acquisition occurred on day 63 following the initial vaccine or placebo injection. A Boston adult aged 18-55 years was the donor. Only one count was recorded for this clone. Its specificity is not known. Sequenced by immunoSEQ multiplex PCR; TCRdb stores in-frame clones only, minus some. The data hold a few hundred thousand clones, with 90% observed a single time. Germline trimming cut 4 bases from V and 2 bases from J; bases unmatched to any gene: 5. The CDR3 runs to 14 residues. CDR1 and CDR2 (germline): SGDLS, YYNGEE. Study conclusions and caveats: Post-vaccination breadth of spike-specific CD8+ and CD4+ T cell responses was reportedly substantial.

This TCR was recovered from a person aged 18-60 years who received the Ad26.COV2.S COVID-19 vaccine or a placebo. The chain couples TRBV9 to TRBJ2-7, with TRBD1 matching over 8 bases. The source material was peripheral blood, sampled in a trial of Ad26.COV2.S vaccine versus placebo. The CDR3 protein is CASSIGTGTYEQYF. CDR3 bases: TGTGCCAGCAGCATCGGGACAGGAACCTACGAGCAGTACTTC.